The 27 T cell receptor beta chains below were found in one sample sequenced in a study of response to subunit inactivated influenza vaccine. TCRdb recomputed calls from the RT-PCR reads with MiXCR, one row per CDR3 protein. Of 600,000 to 850,000 distinct CDR3 sequences detected, 13% to 15% appear once; the ten largest clones hold about 7.4%. The sample was PBMCs from blood, taken less than 15 days before vaccination. These receptors were taken from a man aged 50-60 years who received an inactivated influenza vaccine.

This clonotype has ten or more counts. V and J are TRBV20-1 and TRBJ2-1; TRBD2 might be the D (6 bases). Between the trimmed V and J ends, which lost 6 bases and 2 bases, there was a span of 11 bases. The CDR3 consists of 13 residues. The germline gives CDR1 DFQATT, CDR2 SNEGSKA (reference sequence). The CDR3 DNA follows: TGCAGTGCCCCGGTAGCGGCCTACAATGAGCAGTTCTTC. Amino acid sequence: CSAPVAAYNEQFF.

The V and J genes are TRBV29-1 and TRBJ1-1; D ambiguous. This CDR3 region has 11 residues. Germline CDR1 and CDR2: SQVTM and ANQGSEA. V shed 5 bases and J shed 0 bases, with 4 bases lying between them. CDR3: CSVTVNTEAFF. CDR3 in DNA: TGCAGCGTTACGGTGAACACTGAAGCTTTCTTT.

This clonotype was observed a handful of times. The chain couples TRBV7-9 to TRBJ2-3; D is undetermined. The germline gives CDR1 SEHNR, CDR2 FQNEAQ (reference sequence). The ends were cut back, 1 base at V and 6 bases at J, with 17 bases in the middle. This CDR3 is 16 amino acids long. The CDR3 DNA follows: TGTGCCAGCAGCTTAGGACCCTTAGGGTCCCGGGATACGCAGTATTTT. It specifies CASSLGPLGSRDTQYF.

This clonotype was detected only once. CDR3 in amino acids: CASSLAGVGTQYF. The CDR3 DNA follows: TGTGCCAGCAGCCTAGCGGGAGTAGGGACCCAGTACTTC. The chain combines TRBV7-3 with TRBJ2-5; 10 nucleotides align to TRBD2. The germline V gene encodes CDR1 SGHTA and CDR2 FQGTGA. The CDR3 consists of 13 residues. V was pared by 5 bases and J by 7 bases, with 4 bases of the junction left unmatched.

CDR3 residues: CASRQGAYTQYF. The DNA of the CDR3 is TGTGCCAGCAGGCAGGGGGCATATACGCAGTATTTT. The chain is built from TRBV6-1 and TRBJ2-3, with 8 bases that match TRBD1. V lost 6 bases to trimming and J lost 7 bases; unmatched junction nucleotides: 3. The germline CDR1 and CDR2 sequences are MNHNS and SASEGT. This CDR3 is built from 12 residues.

V gene TRBV15 combines with J gene TRBJ2-7, with 10 positions matching TRBD1. Germline V gene sequence: CDR1 LNHNV, CDR2 YYDKDF (reference sequence). This CDR3 region has 15 residues. V trimming: 3 bases; J trimming: 4 bases; junction bases outside the gene matches: 6. The CDR3 region is CATSRNRDRGYEQYF. DNA for the CDR3: TGTGCCACCAGCAGGAACCGGGACAGGGGTTACGAGCAGTACTTC.

The table lists this clonotype with a few counts. The chain has TRBV5-1 and TRBJ2-3, with 13 bases matching TRBD2. Germline CDR1 SGHRS, CDR2 YFSETQ. The trim removed 4 bases at V and 5 bases at J, leaving 13 bases unmatched. The CDR3 loop spans 18 amino acids. This CDR3 is CASSPGLAGAPGGDTQYF. CDR3 sequence (DNA): TGCGCCAGCAGCCCAGGACTAGCGGGGGCCCCCGGGGGAGATACGCAGTATTTT.

The chain carries TRBV2 and TRBJ2-2; D is perhaps TRBD1 (6 bases). V was shortened by 6 bases and J by 5 bases, with 16 bases between the two germline ends. Germline V gene lookup returns CDR1 SNHLY and CDR2 FYNNEI. The CDR3 loop spans 15 amino acids. The CDR3: CASRAGASRTGELFF. Here the CDR3 DNA reads TGTGCCAGCAGGGCAGGGGCTAGCAGGACCGGGGAGCTGTTTTTT. Variable domain in full (rest from reference TRBV2 and TRBJ2-2): EPEVTQTPSHQVTQMGQEVILRCVPISNHLYFYWYRQILGQKVEFLVSFYNNEISEKSEIFDDQFSVERPDGSNFTLKIRSTKLEDSAMYFCASRAGASRTGELFFGEGSRLTVL.

The genes are TRBV9 and TRBJ2-2; 8 bases are a match to TRBD2. The CDR3 covers 16 residues. The germline gives CDR1 SGDLS, CDR2 YYNGEE. V shed 5 bases, J shed 0 bases, and the junction held 6 bases outside the gene matches. CDR3 in amino acids: CASRAGLATNTGELFF. In nucleotides, the CDR3 is TGTGCCAGCAGAGCAGGACTAGCCACGAACACCGGGGAGCTGTTTTTT.

The table lists this clonotype with many counts. The chain joins TRBV20-1 to TRBJ2-3; D ambiguous. V was shortened by 6 bases and J by 1 base, with 14 bases between the two germline ends. The CDR3 has 14 residues. The germline CDR1 and CDR2 sequences are DFQATT and SNEGSKA (reference sequence). CDR3 DNA sequence: TGCAGTGCCCCAAACAGACGGGGCACAGATACGCAGTATTTT. Protein: CSAPNRRGTDTQYF.

The rearrangement joins TRBV11-2 to TRBJ2-7, with D possibly being TRBD1 (6 bases). The V gene lost 4 bases and the J gene lost 2 bases, with 24 bases spanning the gap. Per the germline V gene, CDR1 is SGHAT and CDR2 is FQNNGV. The CDR3 spans 18 residues. The CDR3 coding sequence is TGTGCCAGCAGCTCCATCATGAGACGTAGACAGGAACCCTACGAGCAGTACTTC. It is translated as CASSSIMRRRQEPYEQYF.

This chain uses TRBV20-1 with TRBJ2-3; D not resolved. Trimming pared 5 bases from V and 4 bases from J, leaving 10 bases between. The V gene's germline CDR1 is DFQATT and CDR2 SNEGSKA (reference sequence). The CDR3 spans 12 residues. As DNA, the CDR3 is TGCAGTGCTGGTCCGGCGTCAGATACGCAGTATTTT. Encoded protein: CSAGPASDTQYF.

The chain uses TRBV7-2 and TRBJ2-1; TRBD1 is a possible D gene (6 bases). V was pared by 5 bases and J by 14 bases, with 16 bases between. The CDR3 length is 12 residues. Per the germline V gene, CDR1 is SGHTA and CDR2 is FQGNSA. CDR3 sequence reads: CASSMNRDIEFF. The DNA of the CDR3 is TGTGCCAGCAGCATGAACAGGGACATCGAGTTCTTC.

In this sample, this clonotype turned up a few times. The chain uses TRBV5-1 and TRBJ2-7; 7 bases fit TRBD1. With 4 bases clipped from V and 2 bases from J, the junction kept 9 bases outside the gene matches. There are 15 residues in the CDR3. The germline CDR1 and CDR2 sequences are SGHRS and YFSETQ. The CDR3 DNA is TGCGCCAGCAGCCCCCAAGGGGACAGAGCCTACGAGCAGTACTTC. This translates into CASSPQGDRAYEQYF.

The chain has TRBV3-1 and TRBJ2-1; D not resolved. The CDR3 covers 18 residues. Germline V lookup: CDR1 LGHDT, CDR2 YNNKEL (reference sequence). V lost 0 bases to trimming and J lost 1 base, with 16 bases between them. CDR3 sequence: CASSQERVLLSSYNEQFF. CDR3 bases: TGTGCCAGCAGCCAAGAACGCGTACTCCTTTCATCCTACAATGAGCAGTTCTTC.

The gene calls are TRBV14 and TRBJ2-7; the match to TRBD1 covers 8 bases. The V segment lost 2 bases and the J segment 6 bases; nucleotides outside the gene matches: 15. CDR1 SGHDN and CDR2 FVKESK come from the germline V gene. CDR3 length: 17 amino acids. The CDR3 reads CASSQTAPWTGPSEQYF. The CDR3 DNA follows: TGTGCCAGCAGCCAAACCGCTCCGTGGACAGGGCCTTCCGAGCAGTACTTC.

V gene TRBV20-1 combines with J gene TRBJ2-7; D is unclear. This CDR3 comprises 12 residues. The germline V and J ends were trimmed by 2 bases and 3 bases, with 8 bases remaining between them. Germline loops: CDR1 DFQATT, CDR2 SNEGSKA (reference sequence). The CDR3: CSARLGNYEQYF. In DNA form, the CDR3 reads TGCAGTGCTAGATTGGGGAACTACGAGCAGTACTTC.

There are a few counts of this clonotype. The genes are TRBV7-2 and TRBJ2-7; D might be TRBD1 (6 bases). The germline V and J ends were trimmed by 5 bases and 2 bases, with 13 bases remaining between them. Germline-derived CDR1 and CDR2 are SGHTA and FQGNSA. The CDR3 runs 14 residues. CDR3 in DNA: TGTGCCAGCAGCCTTTCCCGGGACACCTACGAGCAGTACTTC. Translating it yields CASSLSRDTYEQYF.

This clonotype was seen many times. The chain carries TRBV9 and TRBJ2-3, with TRBD1 matching 9 bases. V gave up 4 bases and J gave up 1 base; unmatched junction bases: 4. This CDR3 has 15 amino acids. CDR1 SGDLS and CDR2 YYNGEE come from the germline V gene. Here the CDR3 DNA reads TGTGCCAGCAGCCCTCGACAGGGGGGCACAGATACGCAGTATTTT. As protein: CASSPRQGGTDTQYF.

This chain uses TRBV7-9 with TRBJ2-3, with TRBD1 as a possible D gene (6 bases). V gave up 5 bases and J gave up 0 bases, with 12 bases separating them. This CDR3 comprises 15 residues. CDR1 is SEHNR and CDR2 is FQNEAQ in the germline V gene (reference sequence). CDR3 coding DNA: TGTGCCAGCAGCGTAACAGGGTTCAGCACAGATACGCAGTATTTT. Its translation: CASSVTGFSTDTQYF.

This clonotype was seen a few times. This chain links TRBV28 with TRBJ2-4; maybe TRBD1 (6 bases). Looked up from germline, CDR1 is MDHEN and CDR2 is SYDVKM. The CDR3 sequence is 14 residues long. The ends were cut back, 7 bases at V and 5 bases at J, with 15 bases in the middle. In nucleotides, the CDR3 is TGTGCCAGCACCCGTTCAGGGGCGGAAAACATTCAGTACTTC. It specifies CASTRSGAENIQYF.

In this sample, this clonotype turned up a few times. The chain joins TRBV28 to TRBJ2-1, with 8 bases aligning to TRBD2. The CDR3 is made up of 17 amino acids. With V trimmed by 7 bases and J by 3 bases, 14 bases remained unmatched. Per germline, CDR1 MDHEN and CDR2 SYDVKM. The CDR3 loop is CASKPGGAGRFYNEQFF. The CDR3 region has the DNA TGTGCCAGCAAACCGGGAGGGGCGGGAAGGTTCTACAATGAGCAGTTCTTC.

In its sample, this clonotype was seen a few times. The rearrangement joins TRBV4-1 to TRBJ1-2; TRBD1 might be the D (5 bases). This CDR3 comprises 18 residues. Germline lookup yields CDR1 MGHRA and CDR2 YSYEKL. Trimming shortened V by 1 base and J by 4 bases, and 22 bases separated the two germline ends. Here the CDR3 DNA reads TGCGCCAGCAGCCAAGGATCACCGGGACCTACAAGCCCCTATGGCTACACCTTC. As protein: CASSQGSPGPTSPYGYTF.

This clonotype has a single count. The chain links TRBV14 to TRBJ2-7; D uncertain. This CDR3 comprises 11 residues. Trimming removed 1 base at V and 9 bases at J, with 7 bases between. In germline, CDR1 is SGHDN, CDR2 FVKESK. CDR3 sequence: CASSQAGRQYF. The CDR3 DNA follows: TGTGCCAGCAGCCAAGCCGGCCGGCAGTACTTC.

This clonotype came up a few times. The chain is built from TRBV7-9 and TRBJ1-6, with D possibly being TRBD1 (5 bases). The CDR3 spans 14 residues. Trimming took off 3 bases at V and 7 bases at J, with 10 bases between the two ends. From germline, CDR1 is SEHNR and CDR2 FQNEAQ (reference sequence). The CDR3 sequence is CASSFVQGNSPLHF. In DNA, the CDR3 is TGTGCCAGCAGCTTTGTCCAGGGCAATTCACCCCTCCACTTT. The full variable domain, rest sourced from reference TRBV7-9 and TRBJ1-6, is DTGVSQNPRHKITKRGQNVTFRCDPISEHNRLYWYRQTLGQGPEFLTYFQNEAQLEKSRLLSDRFSAERPKGSFSTLEIQRTEQGDSAMYLCASSFVQGNSPLHFGNGTRLTVT.

CDR3 region: CATENRATNEKLFF. In DNA form, the CDR3 reads TGTGCCACGGAGAACAGAGCAACTAATGAAAAACTGTTTTTT. The chain employs TRBV15 and TRBJ1-4; D remains ambiguous. The V end lost 9 bases, the J end lost 0 bases, and 11 bases lay between the germline ends. This CDR3 has 14 amino acids. From germline, CDR1 is LNHNV and CDR2 YYDKDF (reference sequence).

This clonotype was seen ten or more times. The gene calls are TRBV2 and TRBJ1-1; possible D gene TRBD1, 5 bases. Trimming removed 8 bases from V and 10 bases from J, with 17 bases in between. The CDR3 contains 12 residues. Germline V lookup: CDR1 SNHLY, CDR2 FYNNEI. The CDR3 reads CASSGVGVVAFF. The CDR3 bases are TGTGCCAGCTCGGGGGTGGGGGTAGTAGCTTTCTTT.